These 10 T cell receptor beta chains were all obtained from the same sample, sequenced in a study of response to subunit inactivated influenza vaccine (dated by TCRdb to between 2018 and 2020). The library relied on RT-PCR. Sequenced on an Illumina HiSeq 2500. In TCRdb, the public reads were trimmed at Q25 with fastp and aligned with MiXCR, with productive beta chains retained. Every CDR3 protein is listed once, alongside the most common genes and DNA of its rows. The sample table records some 800,000 distinct CDR3 sequences; 21% of these occur just once. The ten largest clonotypes hold 10% of the sample. The sample here was PBMCs from blood, taken less than 6 days after vaccination. The receptors come from a man aged 45-60 years who received an inactivated influenza vaccine. Donor details come from another sample of the same person, matched by shared clones.

The chain couples TRBV7-9 to TRBJ2-1, with 8 bases fitting TRBD1. Looked up from germline, CDR1 is SEHNR and CDR2 is FQNEAQ (reference sequence). J lost 4 bases, V lost 5 bases, and 4 bases had no gene match. CDR3 length: 14 amino acids. CDR3 sequence: CASSADREYNEQFF. The CDR3 bases are TGTGCCAGCAGCGCGGACAGGGAATACAATGAGCAGTTCTTC.

There are a few counts of this clonotype. V usage is TRBV7-3 and J usage is TRBJ2-1; D unresolved. This CDR3 has 13 residues. Trimming cost V 2 bases and J 8 bases, with 10 bases left between them. Germline CDR1 is SGHTA and CDR2 is FQGTGA. CDR3 DNA: TGTGCCAGCAGCTTACGTCCGAATTATGAGCAGTTCTTC. Protein product: CASSLRPNYEQFF.

This clonotype was recorded a few times. This chain joins TRBV20-1 and TRBJ2-1, with 14 bases matching TRBD2. The V segment lost 3 bases and the J segment 8 bases; nucleotides outside the gene matches: 6. Germline V gene sequence: CDR1 DFQATT, CDR2 SNEGSKA (reference sequence). The CDR3 extends over 15 amino acids. CDR3 DNA: TGCAGTGCTAGGGTGACTAGCGGGGGGGCCGATGAGCAGTTCTTC. This sequence encodes CSARVTSGGADEQFF.

This clonotype was observed a few times. V usage is TRBV11-2 and J usage is TRBJ2-2; D is perhaps TRBD2 (6 bases). The CDR3 length is 17 residues. Germline loops: CDR1 SGHAT, CDR2 FQNNGV. V lost 1 base, J lost 0 bases, and 12 bases lay in between. CDR3 sequence (DNA): TGTGCCAGCAGCTTAGGTCGGGGGAAACCGAACACCGGGGAGCTGTTTTTT. Translating gives CASSLGRGKPNTGELFF.

The V and J genes are TRBV12-3 or TRBV12-4 and TRBJ1-2; D is ambiguous. With 6 bases removed from V and 6 bases from J, the gap between germline ends came to 17 bases. The CDR3 extends over 14 amino acids. CDR3 coding DNA: TGTGCCAGCAGCGGGTTTAGAGGGCGCGATGGCTACACCTTC. Its protein product is CASSGFRGRDGYTF.

CDR3 in DNA: TGTGCCAGCTCACCAAAGGAGGGGATGGCCAAAAACATTCAGTACTTC. This gives the protein CASSPKEGMAKNIQYF. The chain recombines TRBV18 with TRBJ2-4; tentatively, D is TRBD2 (6 bases). The germline CDR1 and CDR2 sequences are KGHSH and LQKENI. CDR3 size: 16 residues. Trimming took off 2 bases at V and 1 base at J, with 12 bases between the two ends.

The chain combines TRBV9 with TRBJ2-5; no clear D gene. V dropped 0 bases and J dropped 6 bases, with 15 bases sitting between them. Germline V gives CDR1 SGDLS, CDR2 YYNGEE. This CDR3 is built from 15 residues. In DNA form, the CDR3 reads TGTGCCAGCAGCGTAGGGGCAGGCGGCGCAAAGACCCAGTACTTC. As protein: CASSVGAGGAKTQYF.

This sequence joins TRBV6-1 and TRBJ1-1, with 9 bases aligning to TRBD1. Germline CDR1 MNHNS, CDR2 SASEGT. The CDR3 is 17 amino acids. V was clipped by 6 bases and J by 6 bases; unmatched bases: 17. The CDR3 region is CASRSPGTGRLNAEAFF. Here the CDR3 DNA reads TGTGCCAGCAGAAGCCCCGGGACAGGGCGGCTCAACGCTGAAGCTTTCTTT.

There are many counts of this clonotype. CDR3 nucleotide sequence: TGTGCCAGCAGTTACCGGGAGTGGGATACGCAGTATTTT. Its translation: CASSYREWDTQYF. The chain employs TRBV6-2 or TRBV6-3 and TRBJ2-3, with a tentative D call TRBD2 (6 bases). Trimming took 2 bases from V and 6 from J, leaving 9 bases between them. The germline V gene encodes CDR1 MNHEY and CDR2 SVGEGT. The CDR3 extends over 13 amino acids.

J is TRBJ2-3 and V is TRBV27, with 12 bases that match TRBD2. Germline values: CDR1 MNHEY, CDR2 SMNVEV (reference sequence). J was trimmed by 4 bases and V by 3 bases; bases with no gene match: 14. There are 19 residues in the CDR3. The CDR3 nucleotides are TGTGCCAGCAGTTTGACCGGGCTAGCGGGAGGGCCGTGGGCAGATACGCAGTATTTT. Translated: CASSLTGLAGGPWADTQYF.